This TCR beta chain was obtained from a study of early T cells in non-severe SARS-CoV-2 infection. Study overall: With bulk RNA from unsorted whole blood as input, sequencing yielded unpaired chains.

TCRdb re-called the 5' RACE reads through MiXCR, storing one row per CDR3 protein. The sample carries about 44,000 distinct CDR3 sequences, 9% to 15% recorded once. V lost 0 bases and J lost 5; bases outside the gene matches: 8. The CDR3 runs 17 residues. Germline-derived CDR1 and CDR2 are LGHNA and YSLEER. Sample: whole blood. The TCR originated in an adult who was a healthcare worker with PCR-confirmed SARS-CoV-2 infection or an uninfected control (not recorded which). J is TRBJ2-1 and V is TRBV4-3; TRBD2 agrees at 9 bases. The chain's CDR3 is CASSQDFTTSGNNEQFF. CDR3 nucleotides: TGCGCCAGCAGCCAAGATTTTACGACTAGCGGAAACAATGAGCAGTTCTTC.